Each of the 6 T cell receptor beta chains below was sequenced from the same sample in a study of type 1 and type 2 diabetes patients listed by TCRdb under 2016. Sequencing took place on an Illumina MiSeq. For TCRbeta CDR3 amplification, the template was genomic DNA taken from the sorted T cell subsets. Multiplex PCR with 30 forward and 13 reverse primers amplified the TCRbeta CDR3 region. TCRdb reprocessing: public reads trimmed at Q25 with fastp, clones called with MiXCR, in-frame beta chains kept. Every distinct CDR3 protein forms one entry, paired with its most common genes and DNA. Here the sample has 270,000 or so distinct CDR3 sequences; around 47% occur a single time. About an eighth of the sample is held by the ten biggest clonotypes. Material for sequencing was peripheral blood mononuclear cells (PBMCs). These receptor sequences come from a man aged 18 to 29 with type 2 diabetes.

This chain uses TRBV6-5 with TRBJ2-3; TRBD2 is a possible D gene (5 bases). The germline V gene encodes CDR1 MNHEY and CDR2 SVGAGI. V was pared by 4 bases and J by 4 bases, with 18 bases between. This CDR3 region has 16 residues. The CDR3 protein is CASSSTILVSPDTQYF. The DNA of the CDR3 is TGTGCCAGCAGTTCCACAATACTAGTATCCCCAGATACGCAGTATTTT.

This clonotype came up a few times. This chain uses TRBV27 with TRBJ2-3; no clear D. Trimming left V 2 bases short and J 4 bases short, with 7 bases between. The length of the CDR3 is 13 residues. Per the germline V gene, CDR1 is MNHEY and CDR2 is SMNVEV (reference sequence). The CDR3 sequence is CASSLAAPDTQYF. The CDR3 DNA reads TGTGCCAGCAGTTTAGCGGCCCCAGATACGCAGTATTTT.

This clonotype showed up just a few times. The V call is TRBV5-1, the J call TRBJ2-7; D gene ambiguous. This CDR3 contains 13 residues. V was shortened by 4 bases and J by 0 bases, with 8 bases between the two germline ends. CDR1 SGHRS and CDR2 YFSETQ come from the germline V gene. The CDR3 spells CASSPLPSYEQYF. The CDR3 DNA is TGCGCCAGCAGCCCCTTGCCCTCCTACGAGCAGTACTTC.

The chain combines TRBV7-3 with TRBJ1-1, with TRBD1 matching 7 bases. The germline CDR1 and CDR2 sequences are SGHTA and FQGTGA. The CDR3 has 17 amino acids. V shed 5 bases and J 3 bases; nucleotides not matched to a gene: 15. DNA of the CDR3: TGTGCCAGCAGCCTACCTCCGGGACAGCAGCAGCACACTGAAGCTTTCTTT. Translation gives CASSLPPGQQQHTEAFF. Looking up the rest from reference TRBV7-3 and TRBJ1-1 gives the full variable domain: GAGVSQTPSNKVTEKGKYVELRCDPISGHTALYWYRQSLGQGPEFLIYFQGTGAADDSGLPNDRFFAVRPEGSVSTLKIQRTERGDSAVYLCASSLPPGQQQHTEAFFGQGTRLTVV.

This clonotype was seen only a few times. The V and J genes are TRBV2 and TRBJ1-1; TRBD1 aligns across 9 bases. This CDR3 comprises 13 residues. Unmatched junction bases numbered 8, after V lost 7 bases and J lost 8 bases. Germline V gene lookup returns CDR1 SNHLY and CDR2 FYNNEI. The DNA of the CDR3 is TGTGCCAGCAACCAGGGACAGGGTGGGGAAGCTTTCTTT. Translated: CASNQGQGGEAFF.

For the CDR3, the DNA is TGTGCCAGCAGCTCGGGACAGGGGAAACACGAGCAGTACTTC. It codes for CASSSGQGKHEQYF. This chain connects TRBV11-2 to TRBJ2-7; TRBD1 matches at 10 bases. V lost 4 bases, J lost 5 bases, and 5 bases stayed unmatched. CDR3 length: 14 amino acids. Germline V CDR1 and CDR2: SGHAT, FQNNGV.